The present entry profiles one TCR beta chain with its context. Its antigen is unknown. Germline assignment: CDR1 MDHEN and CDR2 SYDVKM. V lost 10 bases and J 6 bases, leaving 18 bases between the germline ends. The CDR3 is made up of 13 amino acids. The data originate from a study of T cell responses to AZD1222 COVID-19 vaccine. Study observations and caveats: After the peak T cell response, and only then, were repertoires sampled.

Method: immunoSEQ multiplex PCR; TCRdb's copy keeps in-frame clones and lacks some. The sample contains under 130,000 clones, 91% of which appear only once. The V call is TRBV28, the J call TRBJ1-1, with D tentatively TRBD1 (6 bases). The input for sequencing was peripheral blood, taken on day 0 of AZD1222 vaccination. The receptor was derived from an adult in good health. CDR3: CATGRGGGSEAFF. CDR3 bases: TGTGCCACCGGACGTGGAGGGGGTTCTGAAGCTTTCTTT.